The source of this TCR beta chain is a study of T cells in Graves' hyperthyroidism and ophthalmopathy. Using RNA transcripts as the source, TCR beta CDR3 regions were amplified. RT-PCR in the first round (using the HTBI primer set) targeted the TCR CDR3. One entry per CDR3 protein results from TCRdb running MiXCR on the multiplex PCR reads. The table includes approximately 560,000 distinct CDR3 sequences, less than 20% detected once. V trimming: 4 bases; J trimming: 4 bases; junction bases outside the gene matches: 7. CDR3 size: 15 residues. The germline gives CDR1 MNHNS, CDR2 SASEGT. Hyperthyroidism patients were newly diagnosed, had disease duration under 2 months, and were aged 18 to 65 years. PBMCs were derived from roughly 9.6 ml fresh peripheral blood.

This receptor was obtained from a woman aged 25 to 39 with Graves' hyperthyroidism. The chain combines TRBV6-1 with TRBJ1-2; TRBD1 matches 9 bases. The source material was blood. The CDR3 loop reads CASSGASGQGYGYTF. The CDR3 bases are TGTGCCAGCAGTGGGGCCTCGGGACAGGGCTATGGCTACACCTTC.